This T cell receptor beta chain was sequenced in a study of blood T cell repertoires in COVID-19. Overall study: Sites in the United States, Italy and Spain provided acute and convalescent COVID-19 samples. In each case, the material was cDNA or gDNA derived from T cells, B-cell-depleted T cells, or PBMCs.

This clone was seen a single time. Trimming left V 3 bases short and J 9 bases short, with 22 bases between. The length of the CDR3 is 16 residues. The germline V gene encodes CDR1 SGDLS and CDR2 YYNGEE. Original processing notes: Estimation of nucleated cell counts relied on the amplification of reference gene primers. The method was immunoSEQ multiplex PCR; TCRdb's version includes in-frame clones alone and lacks a portion of them. V and J calls plus clone size are reproduced from that table; the DNA served to infer D and trimming. This sample has about 45,000 clones; 80% to 90% occur once, and the top ten carry roughly 6.4%.

This TCR derives from a human donor in a cohort sampled during active COVID-19. The specimen was peripheral blood. The chain couples TRBV9 to TRBJ2-4; a weak D match, TRBD1 (6 bases). CDR3 sequence (DNA): TGTGCCAGCAGCGAGGGGGTTTCGGGGATAAACAGCATTCAGTACTTC. Translation: CASSEGVSGINSIQYF.